This entry describes one TCR beta chain. Antigen specificity is unknown. This record belongs to a study of cytomegalovirus exposure and HLA in healthy donors. Primers included in the PCR were 60 Vbeta and 13 Jbeta primers. Under the authors' procedure: In a later analysis, 75 million to 85 million unique TCR beta chains included roughly 11 million shared by two or more donors. This table comes from immunoSEQ multiplex PCR, and its TCRdb copy is limited to in-frame clones, with some not included. V and J calls and clone size come straight from that table; D and trimming were deduced from the DNA. This repertoire includes 30,000 to 35,000 clones. The J segment lost 2 bases and the V segment lost 2 bases, leaving 11 bases of the junction unmatched. The CDR3 loop spans 17 amino acids. CDR1 and CDR2 (germline): KGHSH, LQKENI. General study results and limits: Earlier findings revealed that most TCR beta V segments proved productive either about 87% or about 30% of the time.

The V call is TRBV18, the J call TRBJ2-7; the match to TRBD1 covers 8 bases. The TCR was taken from a woman aged 40 to 49 in good health and CMV-seropositive. Sequenced material: PBMCs. CDR3 amino acids: CASSPTVGRTGPYEQYF. CDR3 sequence (DNA): TGTGCCAGCTCACCAACGGTGGGTAGGACAGGGCCCTACGAGCAGTACTTC.